This T cell receptor beta chain was obtained from a study of T cell responses to AZD1222 COVID-19 vaccine. This table comes from immunoSEQ multiplex PCR, and its TCRdb copy is limited to in-frame clones, with some not included. The repertoire has 90,000 to 100,000 clones, around 89% of them found once; the top ten carry 7.5%. This CDR3 has 15 amino acids. Germline values: CDR1 SGDLS, CDR2 YYNGEE. V was clipped by 1 base and J by 3 bases, with 10 bases between them. The sample was peripheral blood, taken on day 0 of AZD1222 vaccination. This chain links TRBV9 with TRBJ1-4; D unclear. This sequence originates from an adult in good health. This chain's CDR3 is CASSVSGLANEKLFF. CDR3 in DNA: TGTGCCAGCAGCGTAAGCGGGTTAGCTAATGAAAAACTGTTTTTT.